Below are 30 T cell receptor beta chains sequenced from a single sample in a study of cytomegalovirus exposure and HLA in healthy donors. Assay used: immunoSEQ multiplex PCR; TCRdb lists only in-frame clones, some missing. The sample has roughly 260,000 clones; 90% are singletons. The specimen sequenced was PBMCs. The receptors come from a woman aged 18-29 years in good health and CMV-seronegative.

The chain uses TRBV29-1 and TRBJ1-1; 10 bases are a match to TRBD1. This CDR3 is built from 13 residues. Germline-derived CDR1 and CDR2 are SQVTM and ANQGSEA. Trimming cost V 7 bases and J 5 bases; bases outside gene matches: 7. CDR3 in DNA: TGCAGCGCTGCCGGGACAGGGGAGACTGAAGCTTTCTTT. Its protein is CSAAGTGETEAFF.

The chain is built from TRBV18 and TRBJ1-4; no reliable D call. CDR3 length: 13 amino acids. Trimming took off 2 bases at V and 4 bases at J, with 5 bases between the two ends. From germline, CDR1 is KGHSH and CDR2 LQKENI. CDR3 nucleotide sequence: TGTGCCAGCTCACCAGGCAATAATGAAAAACTGTTTTTT. This encodes CASSPGNNEKLFF.

Written as DNA, the CDR3 is TGTGCCAGCACCCCAGCATGGACAGCGAACACTGAAGCTTTCTTT. It translates to CASTPAWTANTEAFF. The V and J genes are TRBV7-9 and TRBJ1-1; D possibly corresponds to TRBD1 (6 bases). V was cut by 7 bases and J by 1 base, with 16 bases left in between. Germline values: CDR1 SEHNR, CDR2 FQNEAQ (reference sequence). The CDR3 is 15 amino acids.

The J gene is TRBJ1-4, the V gene TRBV5-6; TRBD1 matches 9 bases. This CDR3 contains 15 residues. V gave up 0 bases and J gave up 6 bases; unmatched junction bases: 3. The germline V gene has CDR1 SGHDT and CDR2 YYEEEE. The CDR3 DNA reads TGTGCCAGCAGCTTGGGGGGACAGGGCGATGAAAAACTGTTTTTT. This translates into CASSLGGQGDEKLFF.

V is TRBV19 and J is TRBJ1-1; a possible D gene is TRBD1 (5 bases). The CDR3 has 14 amino acids. The germline CDR1 and CDR2 sequences are LNHDA and SQIVND (reference sequence). Trimming took 6 bases from V and 2 from J, leaving 13 bases between them. CDR3 DNA sequence: TGTGCCAGTAGCAGGTCCCGGACAAACACTGAAGCTTTCTTT. It specifies CASSRSRTNTEAFF.

This clone occurred once. V usage is TRBV28 and J usage is TRBJ2-4, with 8 bases identical to TRBD1. V was clipped by 8 bases and J by 2 bases; unmatched bases: 11. The CDR3 has 16 amino acids. The germline gives CDR1 MDHEN, CDR2 SYDVKM. The CDR3 protein is CASPRGPTFTKNIQYF. CDR3 bases: TGTGCCAGCCCCAGGGGGCCGACGTTTACCAAAAACATTCAGTACTTC.

The rearrangement links TRBV7-9 to TRBJ2-2; D may be TRBD1 (5 bases). V was trimmed by 4 bases and J by 1 base, leaving 13 bases between them. The length of the CDR3 is 16 residues. Per germline, CDR1 SEHNR and CDR2 FQNEAQ (reference sequence). CDR3 protein: CASSSPGPLNTGELFF. The DNA of the CDR3 is TGTGCCAGCAGCTCCCCAGGGCCTCTGAACACCGGGGAGCTGTTTTTT.

This chain links TRBV7-8 with TRBJ1-2; TRBD1 is a possible D gene (6 bases). The CDR3 runs to 14 residues. CDR1 and CDR2 (germline): SGHVS, FQNEAQ. Trimming took 3 bases from V and 2 from J, leaving 10 bases between them. The CDR3 spells CASSFGGANYGYTF. Here the CDR3 DNA reads TGTGCCAGCAGCTTTGGGGGGGCGAACTATGGCTACACCTTC.

The chain links TRBV7-2 to TRBJ2-2; TRBD2 aligns across 7 bases. The ends lost 5 bases at V and 7 bases at J; junction bases unmatched: 1. CDR1 SGHTA and CDR2 FQGNSA come from the germline V gene. The CDR3 is 12 residues long. CDR3 sequence (DNA): TGTGCCAGCAGCCCGGGGGGCGGGGAGCTGTTTTTT. Translation: CASSPGGGELFF.

This clone was seen once. The chain employs TRBV27 and TRBJ2-5; D remains ambiguous. V shed 0 bases and J shed 4 bases, with 9 bases lying between them. Germline V gene data show CDR1 as MNHEY and CDR2 as SMNVEV (reference sequence). The CDR3 extends over 14 amino acids. CDR3 nucleotide sequence: TGTGCCAGCAGTTTATCCTGGCGAGGAGAGACCCAGTACTTC. Its translation is CASSLSWRGETQYF.

This chain connects TRBV6-5 to TRBJ2-5; 12 nucleotides agree with TRBD2. After removal of 7 bases from V and 5 bases from J, the junction contained 8 bases not matched to a gene. The germline CDR1 and CDR2 sequences are MNHEY and SVGAGI. CDR3 size: 15 residues. The CDR3 coding sequence is TGTGCCAGCAAAGCTAGCGGGGGGGCCAGGGAGACCCAGTACTTC. It translates to CASKASGGARETQYF.

This chain connects TRBV4-3 to TRBJ2-3; 10 bases align to TRBD1. This CDR3 spans 14 amino acids. The germline CDR1 and CDR2 sequences are LGHNA and YSLEER. After removal of 3 bases from V and 3 bases from J, the junction contained 0 bases not matched to a gene. The chain's CDR3 is CASSQDRGTDTQYF. The CDR3 DNA is TGCGCCAGCAGCCAGGACAGGGGGACAGATACGCAGTATTTT.

The chain recombines TRBV30 with TRBJ1-6; D is uncertain. V lost 4 bases and J 0 bases, leaving 19 bases between the germline ends. Germline CDR1 GTSNPN, CDR2 SVGIG (reference sequence). This CDR3 region has 18 residues. This CDR3 reads CAWNSPRELSSYNSPLHF. The CDR3 bases are TGTGCCTGGAATTCTCCCCGGGAGTTAAGCTCCTATAATTCACCCCTCCACTTT.

This rearrangement joins TRBV6-5 to TRBJ1-3; the D gene is possibly TRBD1 (5 bases). Trimming cost V 7 bases and J 0 bases, with 13 bases left between them. Germline lookup yields CDR1 MNHEY and CDR2 SVGAGI. This CDR3 is built from 15 residues. The DNA for the CDR3 is TGTGCCAGCACTAAGGGGAAGACCTCTGGAAACACCATATATTTT. Translated, it gives CASTKGKTSGNTIYF.

This rearrangement joins TRBV6-1 to TRBJ2-7; a possible D gene is TRBD2 (7 bases). The germline V and J ends were trimmed by 3 bases and 7 bases, with 19 bases remaining between them. CDR1 MNHNS and CDR2 SASEGT come from the germline V gene. This CDR3 has 15 residues. The CDR3 spells CASSERGGGEGEQYF. In DNA, the CDR3 is TGTGCCAGCAGTGAGAGGGGGGGAGGGGAGGGAGAGCAGTACTTC.

The V and J genes are TRBV28 and TRBJ2-7; 7 bases are shared with TRBD2. Germline lookup yields CDR1 MDHEN and CDR2 SYDVKM. The CDR3 runs 14 residues. Trimming cost V 2 bases and J 3 bases; bases outside gene matches: 4. CDR3 sequence reads: CASSLNGGNYEQYV. CDR3 bases: TGTGCCAGCAGTTTAAACGGGGGGAACTACGAGCAGTACGTC.

This clone has only a few counts. The chain has TRBV28 and TRBJ2-7; the D gene is possibly TRBD1 (6 bases). This CDR3 has 14 amino acids. Germline lookup yields CDR1 MDHEN and CDR2 SYDVKM. V gave up 6 bases and J gave up 0 bases, with 12 bases separating them. The CDR3 spells CASRRGTPSYEQYV. CDR3 bases: TGTGCCAGCAGGAGAGGGACACCCTCCTACGAGCAGTACGTC.

The V call is TRBV11-3, the J call TRBJ2-1, with D possibly being TRBD2 (6 bases). V was shortened by 2 bases and J by 5 bases, with 10 bases between the two germline ends. Germline loops: CDR1 SGHNT, CDR2 YENEEA. The CDR3 sequence is 14 residues long. The CDR3 loop is CASSLRSGDNEQFF. As DNA, the CDR3 is TGTGCCAGCAGCTTAAGGTCGGGGGACAATGAGCAGTTCTTC.

This clone occurred a few times. The chain carries TRBV10-2 and TRBJ2-7, with 7 bases aligning to TRBD2. Trimming removed 7 bases from V and 2 bases from J; junction bases left unmatched: 5. Germline values: CDR1 WSHSY, CDR2 SAAADI. The CDR3 length is 13 residues. The CDR3 DNA reads TGCGCCAGCACTAGCGGACCAACCTACGAGCAGTACTTC. It yields the protein CASTSGPTYEQYF.

In the case of this clone: This specimen includes other DNA sequences encoding the same CDR3. V is TRBV7-2 and J is TRBJ1-5; D ambiguous. Germline values: CDR1 SGHTA, CDR2 FQGNSA. This CDR3 spans 16 amino acids. The germline V and J ends were trimmed by 1 base and 2 bases, with 12 bases remaining between them. The DNA for the CDR3 is TGTGCCAGCAGCTTAGGGACGGGAACCGGCAATCAGCCCCAGCATTTT. It is translated as CASSLGTGTGNQPQHF.

V usage is TRBV18 and J usage is TRBJ1-6; TRBD1 matches at 7 bases. Germline CDR1 KGHSH, CDR2 LQKENI. This CDR3 has 17 amino acids. V trimming: 9 bases; J trimming: 1 base; junction bases outside the gene matches: 12. The CDR3 DNA is TGTGCCAGTCGTCTACAGGGGAGTGGGTCCTATAATTCACCCCTCCACTTT. It encodes CASRLQGSGSYNSPLHF.

The V and J genes are TRBV13 and TRBJ1-2; D not resolved. The V gene lost 3 bases and the J gene lost 1 base, with 12 bases spanning the gap. CDR3 size: 15 residues. Germline V CDR1 and CDR2: PRHDT, FYEKMQ (reference sequence). The CDR3 region is CASSFWESLNYGYTF. In DNA, the CDR3 is TGTGCCAGCAGCTTTTGGGAGAGCCTTAACTATGGCTACACCTTC.

The chain has TRBV6-5 and TRBJ1-4; TRBD1 agrees at 8 bases. Per the germline V gene, CDR1 is MNHEY and CDR2 is SVGAGI. The CDR3 loop spans 15 amino acids. The J segment lost 11 bases and the V segment lost 5 bases, leaving 13 bases of the junction unmatched. CDR3 sequence (DNA): TGTGCCAGCAGTCCAAAAGACAGGGGCTTAGGGAAACTGTTTTTT. It is translated as CASSPKDRGLGKLFF.

This sequence joins TRBV19 and TRBJ2-2; no reliable D call. This CDR3 has 14 residues. Trimming stripped 8 bases from V and 3 bases from J, with 13 bases between. CDR1 is LNHDA, CDR2 SQIVND, per germline (reference sequence). The CDR3 nucleotides read TGTGCCAGTCAACCCATTCGGGACACCGGGGAGCTGTTTTTT. It yields the protein CASQPIRDTGELFF.

The chain couples TRBV6-1 to TRBJ1-1; D is possibly TRBD1 (6 bases). The V gene lost 4 bases and the J gene lost 4 bases, with 22 bases spanning the gap. This CDR3 has 17 amino acids. Germline V CDR1 and CDR2: MNHNS, SASEGT. The CDR3 sequence: CASSVYSVGHLFTEAFF. Written as DNA, the CDR3 is TGTGCCAGCAGTGTTTATTCAGTGGGACACCTATTCACTGAAGCTTTCTTT.

A few counts support this clone. The chain employs TRBV10-1 and TRBJ2-7, with TRBD1 identical over 8 bases. V gave up 6 bases and J gave up 4 bases; unmatched junction bases: 5. CDR3 length: 13 amino acids. Germline V lookup: CDR1 WNHNN, CDR2 SYGVQD (reference sequence). In DNA form, the CDR3 reads TGCGCCAGCAGCCCTCGGACAGGGTACGAGCAGTACTTC. It specifies CASSPRTGYEQYF.

Concerning this clone itself: One end of the junction fails to match germline, which may point to a read error. This rearrangement joins TRBV7-2 to TRBJ2-6, with TRBD1 as a possible D gene (5 bases). The CDR3 covers 19 residues. CDR1 SGHTA and CDR2 FQGNSA come from the germline V gene. CDR3 in amino acids: CASTLYSRQRISGANVLTF. The CDR3 DNA reads as TGTGCCAGCACCTTATATTCGAGACAGAGGATCTCTGGGGCCAACGTCCTGACTTTC.

This chain joins TRBV7-7 and TRBJ2-1; a possible D gene is TRBD1 (6 bases). V lost 1 base and J 8 bases, leaving 12 bases between the germline ends. The CDR3 is made up of 14 amino acids. The germline gives CDR1 SSHAT, CDR2 FNYEAQ (reference sequence). The DNA of the CDR3 is TGTGCCAGCAGCTTAGATGGGTCAGGGGATGAGCAGTTCTTC. Residues: CASSLDGSGDEQFF.

This clone was seen only once. V is TRBV4-3 and J is TRBJ2-3, with 7 positions matching TRBD1. The J segment lost 2 bases and the V segment lost 0 bases, leaving 5 bases of the junction unmatched. The CDR3 loop spans 16 amino acids. Germline V gene data show CDR1 as LGHNA and CDR2 as YSLEER. The CDR3 nucleotides read TGCGCCAGCAGCCAAGACCCTAGGGGGCCCACAGATACGCAGTATTTT. This codes for CASSQDPRGPTDTQYF.

The chain couples TRBV4-3 to TRBJ1-2, with D unclear. CDR1 and CDR2 (germline): LGHNA, YSLEER. The CDR3 totals 15 residues. The V and J ends lost 2 bases and 3 bases respectively, with 13 bases between them. This CDR3 is CASSQPEREDYGYTF. The CDR3 nucleotides are TGCGCCAGCAGCCAACCTGAAAGGGAGGACTATGGCTACACCTTC.